The entry that follows covers one T cell receptor (beta chain) sequence. Time point specified: pretreatment peripheral blood. What went into each PCR as a spike was synthetic TCR analog templates. TCRdb keeps only in-frame clones here, not all; method: immunoSEQ multiplex PCR. The table lists roughly 130,000 clones, 70% to 85% of them singletons. This specimen comes from a study of PD-L1 blockade in urothelial cancer. Study at large: There were a median of about 140,000 T cells in blood samples.

The germline V and J ends were trimmed by 1 base and 4 bases, with 13 bases remaining between them. This CDR3 region has 15 residues. In germline, CDR1 is MGHRA, CDR2 YSYEKL. The chain employs TRBV4-1 and TRBJ1-2; D might be TRBD1 (5 bases). The sequenced sample was PBMCs, obtained around atezolizumab (anti-PD-L1) treatment. The TCR originated in a man aged 45-65 years with urothelial cancer. CDR3: CASSQGQTLGYGYTF. The CDR3 nucleotides are TGCGCCAGCAGCCAAGGACAGACTCTCGGCTATGGCTACACCTTC.